The 32 T cell receptor beta chains presented below share a single source sample, sequenced in a study of beta chain features in type 1 diabetes. Expressed TCRB transcripts were sequenced, since all the RNA that had been isolated was reverse transcribed. Libraries were prepared by immunoSEQ multiplex PCR; TCRdb keeps only in-frame clonotypes and omits some of them. Of about 930,000 clones in the sample, roughly 16% were seen once. The sample consisted of naive CD4+ T cells from blood. The receptors were gathered from a woman aged 18-29 years in good health.

This clone has just a few counts. The gene calls are TRBV7-9 and TRBJ1-4, with 8 bases fitting TRBD1. From germline, CDR1 is SEHNR and CDR2 FQNEAQ (reference sequence). The CDR3 has 16 residues. With 5 bases clipped from V and 8 bases from J, the junction kept 13 bases outside the gene matches. CDR3 loop: CASSHDRESGGEKLFF. In nucleotides, the CDR3 is TGTGCCAGCAGCCATGACCGAGAGTCAGGGGGCGAAAAACTGTTTTTT.

This clone was detected only a few times. V is TRBV5-4 and J is TRBJ2-1; 9 bases line up with TRBD2. CDR1 is SGHNT and CDR2 is YYREEE in the germline V gene (reference sequence). The trim removed 1 base at V and 7 bases at J, leaving 9 bases unmatched. This CDR3 is built from 16 residues. The CDR3 here is CASSLSGGRAGNEQFF. As DNA, the CDR3 is TGTGCCAGCAGCTTGAGTGGCGGGAGGGCCGGGAATGAGCAGTTCTTC.

This chain's CDR3 is CASSIVRAGVWYEQYF. The CDR3 region has the DNA TGTGCCAGCAGCATCGTCCGGGCAGGGGTATGGTACGAGCAGTACTTC. The chain combines TRBV4-2 with TRBJ2-7; D is possibly TRBD1 (6 bases). This CDR3 spans 16 amino acids. Per the germline V gene, CDR1 is LGHNA and CDR2 is YNFKEQ. The V end lost 5 bases, the J end lost 4 bases, and 21 bases lay between the germline ends.

The chain uses TRBV5-1 and TRBJ2-3, with D possibly matching TRBD2 (6 bases). The V gene's germline CDR1 is SGHRS and CDR2 YFSETQ. Trimming took off 0 bases at V and 5 bases at J, with 16 bases between the two ends. The CDR3 has 16 amino acids. The CDR3 DNA reads as TGCGCCAGCAGCTTGGGGTCCGGGAGCAGGGTAGATACGCAGTATTTT. Amino acids: CASSLGSGSRVDTQYF.

This chain links TRBV5-6 with TRBJ2-6, with 7 bases lining up with TRBD1. From germline, CDR1 is SGHDT and CDR2 YYEEEE. V trimming: 2 bases; J trimming: 1 base; junction bases outside the gene matches: 9. This CDR3 contains 18 residues. CDR3 bases: TGTGCCAGCAGCTTCCCGGGACAGTCCCTTTCTGGGGCCAACGTCCTGACTTTC. Translated: CASSFPGQSLSGANVLTF.

The V and J genes are TRBV7-2 and TRBJ2-6; D call uncertain. CDR1 and CDR2 from the germline V gene are SGHTA and FQGNSA. The CDR3 covers 16 residues. Deletions cut 2 bases from V and 1 base from J, with 9 bases between. The chain's CDR3 is CASSLTGGSGANVLTF. DNA of the CDR3: TGTGCCAGCAGCTTAACGGGTGGGTCTGGGGCCAACGTCCTGACTTTC.

This clone was observed a few times. The gene calls are TRBV20-1 and TRBJ2-7; 7 positions agree with TRBD1. This CDR3 contains 10 residues. Germline V lookup: CDR1 DFQATT, CDR2 SNEGSKA (reference sequence). V shed 5 bases and J 6 bases; nucleotides not matched to a gene: 1. The DNA for the CDR3 is TGCAGTGCTTACAGGGGCGAGCAGTACTTC. The encoded protein is CSAYRGEQYF.

The V and J genes are TRBV15 and TRBJ2-3, with 13 bases that match TRBD2. The V gene's germline CDR1 is LNHNV and CDR2 YYDKDF (reference sequence). J lost 6 bases, V lost 5 bases, and 8 bases had no gene match. The CDR3 consists of 16 residues. The CDR3 sequence: CATSGGLAGLGDTQYF. Written as DNA, the CDR3 is TGTGCCACCAGCGGGGGACTAGCGGGATTGGGGGATACGCAGTATTTT.

The rearrangement joins TRBV28 to TRBJ1-5; 8 bases line up with TRBD1. The ends lost 5 bases at V and 0 bases at J; junction bases unmatched: 15. The CDR3 covers 19 residues. Per germline, CDR1 MDHEN and CDR2 SYDVKM. DNA for the CDR3: TGTGCCAGCAGTCCCGAATTACAGGGACAGGATCTTAGCAATCAGCCCCAGCATTTT. Translating gives CASSPELQGQDLSNQPQHF.

There are a few counts of this clone. This sequence joins TRBV2 and TRBJ2-3, with D perhaps matching TRBD1 or TRBD2 (5 bases each). Trimming shortened V by 6 bases and J by 2 bases, and 18 bases separated the two germline ends. The germline CDR1 and CDR2 sequences are SNHLY and FYNNEI. The CDR3 is made up of 16 amino acids. CDR3 DNA sequence: TGTGCCAGCAGCCAACACCGGGACCCTTACACAGATACGCAGTATTTT. The encoded protein is CASSQHRDPYTDTQYF.

This clone was detected only a few times. The chain carries TRBV19 and TRBJ1-5; 9 nucleotides match TRBD1. The CDR3 contains 15 residues. The V and J ends lost 7 bases and 1 base, in that order; junction bases with no gene match: 5. Germline V gives CDR1 LNHDA, CDR2 SQIVND (reference sequence). The CDR3 region has the DNA TGTGCCAGTACCTGGACAGGGGAAAGCAATCAGCCCCAGCATTTT. This codes for CASTWTGESNQPQHF. The entire variable domain, with the rest obtained from reference TRBV19 and TRBJ1-5, is as follows: DGGITQSPKYLFRKEGQNVTLSCEQNLNHDAMYWYRQDPGQGLRLIYYSQIVNDFQKGDIAEGYSVSREKKESFPLTVTSAQKNPTAFYLCASTWTGESNQPQHFGDGTRLSIL.

This clone was observed a handful of times. V gene TRBV7-2 combines with J gene TRBJ2-7; maybe TRBD2 (5 bases). CDR1 and CDR2 (germline): SGHTA, FQGNSA. Deletions cut 4 bases from V and 5 bases from J, with 15 bases between. The CDR3 consists of 14 residues. CDR3 amino acids: CASSYQGSVNEQYF. CDR3 nucleotide sequence: TGTGCCAGCAGCTACCAAGGTAGCGTGAACGAGCAGTACTTC.

CDR3 amino acids: CASRPSGYTDTQYF. The CDR3, as DNA: TGCGCCAGCAGACCTTCAGGGTACACAGATACGCAGTATTTT. This sequence joins TRBV5-1 and TRBJ2-3; possibly TRBD1 for D (5 bases). V lost 5 bases to trimming and J lost 2 bases, with 12 bases between them. Germline assignment: CDR1 SGHRS and CDR2 YFSETQ. The CDR3 spans 14 residues. The variable domain in full, completed from reference TRBV5-1 and TRBJ2-3, reads KAGVTQTPRYLIKTRGQQVTLSCSPISGHRSVSWYQQTPGQGLQFLFEYFSETQRNKGNFPGRFSGRQFSNSRSEMNVSTLELGDSALYLCASRPSGYTDTQYFGPGTRLTVL.

Here the CDR3 DNA reads TGCGCCAGCAGCTTGGAGGGACAGCTTTACGAGCAGTACTTC. Translating it yields CASSLEGQLYEQYF. The rearrangement uses TRBV5-1 and TRBJ2-7; 7 bases are shared with TRBD1. Germline lookup yields CDR1 SGHRS and CDR2 YFSETQ. The CDR3 totals 14 residues. V shed 0 bases and J 4 bases; nucleotides not matched to a gene: 4.

The chain couples TRBV19 to TRBJ1-1; the D gene is possibly TRBD1 (6 bases). The V end lost 3 bases, the J end lost 11 bases, and 13 bases lay between the germline ends. This CDR3 spans 12 amino acids. In germline, CDR1 is LNHDA, CDR2 SQIVND (reference sequence). The CDR3 sequence is CASSILQGGAFF. CDR3 nucleotide sequence: TGTGCCAGTAGTATCTTACAGGGTGGTGCTTTCTTT.

This clone was detected only a few times. The rearrangement uses TRBV5-8 and TRBJ2-3, with TRBD2 as a possible D gene (6 bases). CDR1 and CDR2 from the germline V gene are SGHTS and YDEGEE. This CDR3 is 15 amino acids long. V shed 3 bases and J shed 4 bases, with 15 bases lying between them. The chain's CDR3 is CASSYGTGVADTQYF. Written as DNA, the CDR3 is TGTGCCAGCAGCTACGGGACGGGAGTCGCAGATACGCAGTATTTT.

The chain combines TRBV7-3 with TRBJ2-5; unclear D gene. Trimming stripped 1 base from V and 5 bases from J, with 8 bases between. CDR1 and CDR2 (germline): SGHTA, FQGTGA. The CDR3 has 13 residues. The CDR3 nucleotides are TGTGCCAGCAGCTTAAACTATGCGGAGACCCAGTACTTC. As protein: CASSLNYAETQYF. Drawing the rest from reference TRBV7-3 and TRBJ2-5, the complete variable domain is GAGVSQTPSNKVTEKGKYVELRCDPISGHTALYWYRQSLGQGPEFLIYFQGTGAADDSGLPNDRFFAVRPEGSVSTLKIQRTERGDSAVYLCASSLNYAETQYFGPGTRLLVL.

The V call is TRBV2, the J call TRBJ2-5; 8 positions match TRBD2. The CDR3 is 14 residues long. V was clipped by 3 bases and J by 5 bases; unmatched bases: 5. Germline values: CDR1 SNHLY, CDR2 FYNNEI. CDR3 region: CASSEGTRGETQYF. As DNA, the CDR3 is TGTGCCAGCAGTGAGGGGACTAGGGGGGAGACCCAGTACTTC.

This chain joins TRBV7-9 and TRBJ1-3; D gene ambiguous. Trimming took off 4 bases at V and 2 bases at J, with 18 bases between the two ends. Germline assignment: CDR1 SEHNR and CDR2 FQNEAQ (reference sequence). CDR3 length: 17 residues. The CDR3 region has the DNA TGTGCCAGCAGCTCCCTCAGGTCGGAGGCAGCTGGAAACACCATATATTTT. It translates to CASSSLRSEAAGNTIYF.

The chain is built from TRBV6-1 and TRBJ1-5; possible D gene TRBD1, 5 bases. Trimming left V 6 bases short and J 4 bases short, with 16 bases between. The germline gives CDR1 MNHNS, CDR2 SASEGT. This CDR3 comprises 15 residues. CDR3 region: CASRPAGVENQPQHF. DNA of the CDR3: TGTGCCAGCAGGCCCGCGGGGGTTGAGAATCAGCCCCAGCATTTT.

This rearrangement joins TRBV7-3 to TRBJ2-2, with 7 bases lining up with TRBD2. Trimming cost V 4 bases and J 7 bases; bases outside gene matches: 6. Per the germline V gene, CDR1 is SGHTA and CDR2 is FQGTGA. This CDR3 is 14 amino acids long. CDR3 residues: CASSSQGGNGELFF. CDR3 DNA sequence: TGTGCCAGCAGCTCGCAGGGAGGGAACGGGGAGCTGTTTTTT.

A few counts support this clone. The chain is built from TRBV7-6 and TRBJ2-3; D might be TRBD1 (6 bases). Looked up from germline, CDR1 is SGHVS and CDR2 is FNYEAQ. The CDR3 runs to 15 residues. V lost 0 bases and J lost 3, with 10 bases in between. CDR3 amino acids: CASSLAGTGTDTQYF. The CDR3 nucleotides are TGTGCCAGCAGCTTAGCCGGTACAGGGACAGATACGCAGTATTTT.

This chain's CDR3 is CASSTGLAGAQQFF. The CDR3, as DNA: TGTGCCAGTAGTACCGGACTAGCGGGAGCACAGCAGTTCTTC. The chain uses TRBV19 and TRBJ2-1, with 13 nucleotides matching TRBD2. The V gene's germline CDR1 is LNHDA and CDR2 SQIVND (reference sequence). The CDR3 covers 14 residues. V lost 4 bases to trimming and J lost 11 bases; unmatched junction nucleotides: 5. The whole variable domain, filled in from reference TRBV19 and TRBJ2-1, reads DGGITQSPKYLFRKEGQNVTLSCEQNLNHDAMYWYRQDPGQGLRLIYYSQIVNDFQKGDIAEGYSVSREKKESFPLTVTSAQKNPTAFYLCASSTGLAGAQQFFGPGTRLTVL.

The chain has TRBV5-6 and TRBJ2-7, with D perhaps TRBD1 or TRBD2 (5 bases each). Germline values: CDR1 SGHDT, CDR2 YYEEEE. V lost 4 bases, J lost 2 bases, and 19 bases lay in between. The CDR3 sequence is 16 residues long. Here the CDR3 reads CASSQRRGGAPYEQYF. DNA for the CDR3: TGTGCCAGCAGCCAACGGCGTGGGGGAGCTCCCTACGAGCAGTACTTC.

This clone has just a few counts. The rearrangement uses TRBV5-1 and TRBJ2-3, with D unresolved. Germline assignment: CDR1 SGHRS and CDR2 YFSETQ. CDR3 length equals 14 residues. The V end lost 3 bases, the J end lost 1 base, and 9 bases lay between the germline ends. CDR3 sequence (DNA): TGCGCCAGCAGCTGGGCGTCGGGCACAGATACGCAGTATTTT. Its protein product is CASSWASGTDTQYF.

There are a few counts of this clone. The rearrangement links TRBV10-3 to TRBJ2-1; 9 bases agree with TRBD2. The CDR3 length is 16 residues. With V trimmed by 1 base and J by 6 bases, 7 bases remained unmatched. From germline, CDR1 is ENHRY and CDR2 SYGVKD. CDR3 DNA sequence: TGTGCCATCAGTGAGTATGGAGCGGGAGGCCCCAATGAGCAGTTCTTC. Translated: CAISEYGAGGPNEQFF.

This clone was found a few times. V usage is TRBV6-1 and J usage is TRBJ1-1; 7 bases are shared with TRBD1. CDR1 and CDR2 from the germline V gene are MNHNS and SASEGT. This CDR3 spans 12 amino acids. The V gene end was trimmed by 4 bases and the J gene end by 5 bases; junction bases not matched to a gene: 1. CDR3 nucleotides: TGTGCCAGCAGTGGGACAGGTACTGAAGCTTTCTTT. The encoded protein is CASSGTGTEAFF.

This rearrangement joins TRBV7-9 to TRBJ2-5, with D perhaps TRBD1 (5 bases). The J call is doubtful: the DNA matches TRBJ2-7 better. This CDR3 has 15 amino acids. The V gene's germline CDR1 is SEHNR and CDR2 FQNEAQ (reference sequence). The CDR3 sequence: CASSIGVRSSYEQYF. The CDR3 DNA follows: TGTGCCAGCAGCATAGGGGTTAGGAGCTCCTACGAGCAGTACTTC.

The CDR3 DNA reads TGTGCCAGCAGTTCAATTTACAGGGGGGAAGGCTACACCTTC. Translated, it gives CASSSIYRGEGYTF. V and J are TRBV27 and TRBJ1-2; 8 nucleotides agree with TRBD1. Germline trimming cut 4 bases from V and 8 bases from J; bases unmatched to any gene: 9. Germline V CDR1 and CDR2: MNHEY, SMNVEV (reference sequence). There are 14 residues in the CDR3.

Notes on this clone: The sample holds other DNA sequences that translate to the same CDR3. The J gene is TRBJ2-3, the V gene TRBV7-3; D is unclear. Trimming left V 5 bases short and J 0 bases short, with 9 bases between. CDR1 and CDR2 (germline): SGHTA, FQGTGA. CDR3 length: 14 amino acids. The CDR3, as DNA: TGTGCCAGCAGCCTCAGAGCTAGCACAGATACGCAGTATTTT. Translated, it gives CASSLRASTDTQYF.

The chain links TRBV27 to TRBJ2-3; D may be TRBD1 (5 bases). V lost 2 bases and J 0 bases, leaving 24 bases between the germline ends. CDR3 length: 20 residues. Germline CDR1 reads MNHEY; CDR2 reads SMNVEV (reference sequence). CDR3 sequence: CASSLPYREIQGGSTDTQYF. CDR3 nucleotides: TGTGCCAGCAGTTTACCCTATCGAGAAATTCAGGGTGGGAGCACAGATACGCAGTATTTT.

This clone occurred a few times. V and J are TRBV2 and TRBJ2-2; D is undetermined. CDR1 and CDR2 from the germline V gene are SNHLY and FYNNEI. V was cut by 6 bases and J by 10 bases, with 9 bases left in between. The CDR3 is 11 residues long. The CDR3 here is CASRRSQELFF. CDR3 DNA: TGTGCCAGCAGGCGGAGCCAGGAGCTGTTTTTT.